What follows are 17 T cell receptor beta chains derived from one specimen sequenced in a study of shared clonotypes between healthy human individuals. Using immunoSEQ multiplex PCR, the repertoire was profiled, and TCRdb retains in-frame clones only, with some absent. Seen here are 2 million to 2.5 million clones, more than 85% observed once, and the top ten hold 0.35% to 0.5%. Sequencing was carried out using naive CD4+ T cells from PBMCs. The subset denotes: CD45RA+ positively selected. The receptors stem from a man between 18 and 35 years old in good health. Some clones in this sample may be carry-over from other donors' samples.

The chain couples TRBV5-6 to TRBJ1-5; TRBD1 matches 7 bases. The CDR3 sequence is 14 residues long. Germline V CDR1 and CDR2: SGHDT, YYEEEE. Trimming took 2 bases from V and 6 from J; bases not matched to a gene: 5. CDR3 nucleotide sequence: TGTGCCAGCAGCTTTCGCCAGGGGGGTCAGCCCCAGCATTTT. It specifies CASSFRQGGQPQHF.

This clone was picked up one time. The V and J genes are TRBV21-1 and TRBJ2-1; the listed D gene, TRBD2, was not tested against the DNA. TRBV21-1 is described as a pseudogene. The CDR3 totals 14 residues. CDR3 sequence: CASSKTPSGNEQFF. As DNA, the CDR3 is TGTGCCAGCAGCAAAACCCCGTCGGGGAATGAGCAGTTCTTC.

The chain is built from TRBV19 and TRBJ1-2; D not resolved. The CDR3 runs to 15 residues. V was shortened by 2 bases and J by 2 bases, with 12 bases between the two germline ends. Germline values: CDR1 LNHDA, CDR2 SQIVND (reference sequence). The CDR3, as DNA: TGTGCCAGTAGTATATCGGCCGCTGGGAACTATGGCTACACCTTC. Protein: CASSISAAGNYGYTF.

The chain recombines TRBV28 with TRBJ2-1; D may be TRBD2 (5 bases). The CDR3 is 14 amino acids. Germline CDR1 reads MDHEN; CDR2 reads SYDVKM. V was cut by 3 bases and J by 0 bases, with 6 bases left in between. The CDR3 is CASSFGNSYNEQFF. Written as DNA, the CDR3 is TGTGCCAGCAGTTTCGGGAACTCCTACAATGAGCAGTTCTTC.

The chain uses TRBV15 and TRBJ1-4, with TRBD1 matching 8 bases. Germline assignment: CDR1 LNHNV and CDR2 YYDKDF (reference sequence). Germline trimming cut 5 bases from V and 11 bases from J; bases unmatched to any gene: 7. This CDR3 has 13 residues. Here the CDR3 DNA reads TGTGCCACCAGCCCCGGACAGGGACGGAAACTGTTTTTT. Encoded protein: CATSPGQGRKLFF.

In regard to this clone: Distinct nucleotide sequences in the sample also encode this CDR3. The CDR3 loop reads CASSQTGGSYNEQFF. CDR3 in DNA: TGTGCCAGCAGTCAAACAGGGGGCTCCTACAATGAGCAGTTCTTC. The chain joins TRBV7-9 to TRBJ2-1; 8 bases align to TRBD1. Per germline, CDR1 SEHNR and CDR2 FQNEAQ (reference sequence). CDR3 length: 15 amino acids. The V and J ends lost 6 bases and 0 bases, in that order; junction bases with no gene match: 4.

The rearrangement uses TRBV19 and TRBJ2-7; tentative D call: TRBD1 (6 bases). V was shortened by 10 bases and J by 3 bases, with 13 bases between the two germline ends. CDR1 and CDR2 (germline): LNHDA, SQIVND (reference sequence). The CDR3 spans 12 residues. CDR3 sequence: CATRGSGYEQYF. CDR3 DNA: TGTGCCACCAGGGGATCCGGCTACGAGCAGTACTTC.

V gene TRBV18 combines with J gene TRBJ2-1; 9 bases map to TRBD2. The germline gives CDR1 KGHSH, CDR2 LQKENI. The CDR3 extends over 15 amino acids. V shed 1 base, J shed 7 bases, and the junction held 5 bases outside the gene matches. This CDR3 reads CASSPLGREGNEQFF. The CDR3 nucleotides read TGTGCCAGCTCACCACTCGGGCGGGAGGGGAATGAGCAGTTCTTC.

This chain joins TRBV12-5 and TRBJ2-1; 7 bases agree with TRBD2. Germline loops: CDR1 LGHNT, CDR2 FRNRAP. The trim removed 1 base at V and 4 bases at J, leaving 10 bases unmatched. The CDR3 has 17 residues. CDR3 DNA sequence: TGTGCTAGTGGTTTGGCAAACCGGCCTAGCGGATACAATGAGCAGTTCTTC. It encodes CASGLANRPSGYNEQFF.

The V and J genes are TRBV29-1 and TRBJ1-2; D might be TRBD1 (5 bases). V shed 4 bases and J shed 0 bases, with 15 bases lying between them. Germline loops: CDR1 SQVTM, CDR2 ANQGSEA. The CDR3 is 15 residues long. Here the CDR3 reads CSVASGPNSNYGYTF. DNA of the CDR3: TGCAGCGTTGCCTCGGGGCCAAACTCTAACTATGGCTACACCTTC.

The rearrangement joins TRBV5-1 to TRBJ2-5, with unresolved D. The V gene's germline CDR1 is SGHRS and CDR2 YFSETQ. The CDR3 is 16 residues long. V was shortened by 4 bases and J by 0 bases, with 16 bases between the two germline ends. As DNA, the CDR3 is TGCGCCAGCAGCCCGACTCCCGGAACGTACCAAGAGACCCAGTACTTC. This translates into CASSPTPGTYQETQYF.

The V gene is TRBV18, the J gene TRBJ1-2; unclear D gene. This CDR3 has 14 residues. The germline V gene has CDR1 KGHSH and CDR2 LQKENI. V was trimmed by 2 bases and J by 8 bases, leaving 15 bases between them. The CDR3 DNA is TGTGCCAGCTCACCAGGGGTCGCCAGGAAGGGCTACACCTTC. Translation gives CASSPGVARKGYTF.

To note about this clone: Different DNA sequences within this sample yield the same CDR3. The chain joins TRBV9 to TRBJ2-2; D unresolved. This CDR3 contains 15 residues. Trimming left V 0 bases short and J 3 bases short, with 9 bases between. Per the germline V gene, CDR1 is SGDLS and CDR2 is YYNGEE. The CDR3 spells CASSVEGGYTGELFF. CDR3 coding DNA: TGTGCCAGCAGCGTAGAAGGCGGCTACACCGGGGAGCTGTTTTTT.

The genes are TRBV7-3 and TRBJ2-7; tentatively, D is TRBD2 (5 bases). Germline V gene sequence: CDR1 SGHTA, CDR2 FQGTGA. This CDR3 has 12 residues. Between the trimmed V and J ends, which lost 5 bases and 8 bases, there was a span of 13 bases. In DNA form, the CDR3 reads TGTGCCAGCAGCCCCCTCGAGGGTAAGCAGTACTTC. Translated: CASSPLEGKQYF.

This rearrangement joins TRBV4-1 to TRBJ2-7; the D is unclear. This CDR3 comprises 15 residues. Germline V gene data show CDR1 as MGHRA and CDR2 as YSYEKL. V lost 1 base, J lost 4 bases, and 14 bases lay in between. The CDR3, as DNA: TGCGCCAGCAGCCAAGGAACCGTAGCCCCTTACGAGCAGTACTTC. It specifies CASSQGTVAPYEQYF.

The CDR3 is CASSPRVASGRAEYQFF. The CDR3 DNA sequence: TGTGCCAGCAGCCCTCGGGTCGCTAGCGGGAGGGCCGAGTACCAGTTCTTC. The rearrangement joins TRBV9 to TRBJ2-1; 12 nucleotides agree with TRBD2. After removal of 4 bases from V and 13 bases from J, the junction contained 18 bases not matched to a gene. Germline V CDR1 and CDR2: SGDLS, YYNGEE. The CDR3 has 17 amino acids.

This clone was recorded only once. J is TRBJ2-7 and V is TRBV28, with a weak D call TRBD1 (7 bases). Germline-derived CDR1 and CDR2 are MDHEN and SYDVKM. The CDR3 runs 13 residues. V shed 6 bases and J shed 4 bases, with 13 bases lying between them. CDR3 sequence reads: CASREGQRYEQYF. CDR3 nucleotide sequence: TGTGCCAGCAGGGAGGGACAGCGATACGAGCAGTACTTC.